The sequence of this TCR beta chain was determined in a study of control samples from healthy donors and cancer patients. Trimming took off 1 base at V and 4 bases at J, with 9 bases between the two ends. This CDR3 contains 14 residues. CDR1 and CDR2 (germline): SGHDN, FVKESK. TCRdb keeps only in-frame clones here, not all; method: immunoSEQ multiplex PCR. The sample lists tens of thousands of clones, 87% occurring once. The sample comprised blood. The chain uses TRBV14 and TRBJ2-3; D call uncertain. The receptor was isolated from a woman between 45 and 65 years old in good health. The CDR3 is CASSQVGLPDTQYF. The CDR3 nucleotides read TGTGCCAGCAGCCAAGTTGGTCTCCCAGATACGCAGTATTTT.